This paragraph covers one T cell receptor beta chain sequence. The sample comes from a study of T cells after yellow fever vaccination. 5'RACE template switching produced TCR cDNA carrying a universal primer site and UMIs. In TCRdb, the 5' RACE reads were re-called with MiXCR into one record per CDR3 protein. Of roughly 330,000 distinct CDR3 sequences detected, approximately 7% appear once; the ten largest clones hold roughly a sixth. V was clipped by 3 bases and J by 6 bases, with 24 bases between them. CDR3 length: 18 residues. Germline V lookup: CDR1 SGHNT, CDR2 YYREEE (reference sequence). The source is a man in his late teens or twenties who received the YFV17D yellow fever vaccine. The specimen comprised PBMCs, sampled about 41 days after the first yellow fever vaccination. The rearrangement links TRBV5-4 to TRBJ2-2; D might be TRBD2 (7 bases). DNA of the CDR3: TGTGCCAGCAGCTCCGGTCTCTCTGGCGGGGGCCCCCCCGGGGAGCTGTTTTTT. Its translation is CASSSGLSGGGPPGELFF. Full variable domain (missing parts from reference TRBV5-4 and TRBJ2-2): ETGVTQSPTHLIKTRGQQVTLRCSSQSGHNTVSWYQQALGQGPQFIFQYYREEENGRGNFPPRFSGLQFPNYSSELNVNALELDDSALYLCASSSGLSGGGPPGELFFGEGSRLTVL.